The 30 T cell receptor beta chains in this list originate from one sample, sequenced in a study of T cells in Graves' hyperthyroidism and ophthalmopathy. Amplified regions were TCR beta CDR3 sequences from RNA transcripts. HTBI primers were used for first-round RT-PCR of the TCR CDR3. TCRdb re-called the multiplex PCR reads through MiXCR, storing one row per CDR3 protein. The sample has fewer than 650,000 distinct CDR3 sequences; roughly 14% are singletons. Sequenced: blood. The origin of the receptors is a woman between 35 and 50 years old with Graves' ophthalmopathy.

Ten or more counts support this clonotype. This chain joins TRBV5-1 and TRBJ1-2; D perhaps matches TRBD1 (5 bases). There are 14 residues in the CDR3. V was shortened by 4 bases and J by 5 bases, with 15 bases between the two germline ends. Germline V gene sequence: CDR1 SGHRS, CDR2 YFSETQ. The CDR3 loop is CASSRDSNVYGYTF. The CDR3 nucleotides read TGCGCCAGCAGCCGTGACAGCAACGTTTATGGCTACACCTTC.

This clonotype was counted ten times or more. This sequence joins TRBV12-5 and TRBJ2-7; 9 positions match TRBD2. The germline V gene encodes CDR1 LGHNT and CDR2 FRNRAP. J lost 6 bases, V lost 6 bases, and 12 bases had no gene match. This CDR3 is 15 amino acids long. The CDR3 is CASGVWAGGPTEQYF. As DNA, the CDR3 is TGTGCTAGTGGGGTCTGGGCGGGAGGGCCGACCGAGCAGTACTTC.

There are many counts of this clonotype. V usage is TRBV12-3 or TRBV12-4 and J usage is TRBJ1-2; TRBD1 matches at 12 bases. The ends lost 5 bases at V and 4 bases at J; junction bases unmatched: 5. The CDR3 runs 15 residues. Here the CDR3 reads CASSTGQGASYGYTF. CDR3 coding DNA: TGTGCCAGCAGTACGGGACAGGGGGCGTCCTATGGCTACACCTTC.

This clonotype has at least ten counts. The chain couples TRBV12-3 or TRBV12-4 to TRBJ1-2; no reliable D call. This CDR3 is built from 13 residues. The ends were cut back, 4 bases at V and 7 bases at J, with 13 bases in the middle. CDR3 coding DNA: TGTGCCAGCAGTTCGGAGGGTATGGGTGGCTACACCTTC. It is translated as CASSSEGMGGYTF.

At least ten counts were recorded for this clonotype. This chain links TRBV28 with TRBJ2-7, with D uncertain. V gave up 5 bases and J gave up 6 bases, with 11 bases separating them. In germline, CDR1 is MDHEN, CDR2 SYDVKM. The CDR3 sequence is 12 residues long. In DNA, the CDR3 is TGTGCCAGCAGTAACTTCCTCACCGAGCAGTACTTC. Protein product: CASSNFLTEQYF.

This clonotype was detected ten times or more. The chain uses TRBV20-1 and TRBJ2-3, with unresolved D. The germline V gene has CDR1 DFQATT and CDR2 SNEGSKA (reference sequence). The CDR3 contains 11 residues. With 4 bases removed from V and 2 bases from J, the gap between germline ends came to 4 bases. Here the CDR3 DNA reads TGCAGTGCTACTCCCACAGATACGCAGTATTTT. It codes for CSATPTDTQYF.

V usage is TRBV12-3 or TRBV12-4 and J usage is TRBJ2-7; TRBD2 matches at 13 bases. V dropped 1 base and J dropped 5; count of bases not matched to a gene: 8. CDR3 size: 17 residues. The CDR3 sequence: CASSLVGLAGDIHEQYF. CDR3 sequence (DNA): TGTGCCAGCAGTTTAGTCGGACTAGCGGGAGACATCCACGAGCAGTACTTC.

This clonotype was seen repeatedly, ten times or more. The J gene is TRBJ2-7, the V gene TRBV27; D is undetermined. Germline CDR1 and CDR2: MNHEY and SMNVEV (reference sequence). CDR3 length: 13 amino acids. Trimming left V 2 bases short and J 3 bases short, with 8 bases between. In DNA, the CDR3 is TGTGCCAGCAGTTTACTCGGGTACTACGAGCAGTACTTC. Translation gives CASSLLGYYEQYF.

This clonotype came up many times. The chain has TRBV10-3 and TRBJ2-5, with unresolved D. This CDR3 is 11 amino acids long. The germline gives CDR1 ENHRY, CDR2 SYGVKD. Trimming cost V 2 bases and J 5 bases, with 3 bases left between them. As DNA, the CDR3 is TGTGCCATCAGTGAGGCTGAGACCCAGTACTTC. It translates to CAISEAETQYF.

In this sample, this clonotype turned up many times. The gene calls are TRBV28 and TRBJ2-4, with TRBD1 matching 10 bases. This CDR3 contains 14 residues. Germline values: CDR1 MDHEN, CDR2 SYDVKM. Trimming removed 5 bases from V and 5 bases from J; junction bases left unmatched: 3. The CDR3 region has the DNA TGTGCCAGCAGTCCCGGGACAGGGGAAAACATTCAGTACTTC. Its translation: CASSPGTGENIQYF.

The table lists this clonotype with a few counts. The CDR3 DNA follows: TGTGCCAGCAGCTTAAGCGGGATCGAAAACATTCAGTACTTC. Translated, it gives CASSLSGIENIQYF. This chain uses TRBV7-3 with TRBJ2-4, with a possible D match to TRBD2 (6 bases). V shed 1 base and J shed 5 bases, with 9 bases lying between them. This CDR3 region has 14 residues. The germline V gene has CDR1 SGHTA and CDR2 FQGTGA.

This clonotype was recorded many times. CDR3 protein: CASSLGGGGTEAFF. The CDR3 coding sequence is TGTGCCAGCAGTTTAGGGGGGGGTGGGACTGAAGCTTTCTTT. The chain couples TRBV12-3 or TRBV12-4 to TRBJ1-1; possible D gene TRBD1, 5 bases. The length of the CDR3 is 14 residues. The ends were cut back, 1 base at V and 5 bases at J, with 11 bases in the middle.

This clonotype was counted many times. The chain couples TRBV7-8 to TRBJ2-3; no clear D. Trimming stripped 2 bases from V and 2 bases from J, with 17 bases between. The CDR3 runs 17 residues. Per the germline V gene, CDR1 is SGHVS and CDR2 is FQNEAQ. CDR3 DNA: TGTGCCAGCAGCTTATTCCTAAGGGCAAGAAACACAGATACGCAGTATTTT. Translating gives CASSLFLRARNTDTQYF.

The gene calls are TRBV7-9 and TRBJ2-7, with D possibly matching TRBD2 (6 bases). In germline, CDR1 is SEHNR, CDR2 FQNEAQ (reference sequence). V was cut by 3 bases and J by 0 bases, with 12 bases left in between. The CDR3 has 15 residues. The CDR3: CASSFLAPNSYEQYF. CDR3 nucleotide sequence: TGTGCCAGCAGCTTCCTAGCGCCTAACTCCTACGAGCAGTACTTC.

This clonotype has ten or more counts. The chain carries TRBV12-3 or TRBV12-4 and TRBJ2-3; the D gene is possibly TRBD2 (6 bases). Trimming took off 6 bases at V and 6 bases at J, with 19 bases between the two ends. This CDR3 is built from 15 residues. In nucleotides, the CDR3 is TGTGCCAGCAGCCGTAGCGGAGGTGAGGGGGATACGCAGTATTTT. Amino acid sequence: CASSRSGGEGDTQYF.

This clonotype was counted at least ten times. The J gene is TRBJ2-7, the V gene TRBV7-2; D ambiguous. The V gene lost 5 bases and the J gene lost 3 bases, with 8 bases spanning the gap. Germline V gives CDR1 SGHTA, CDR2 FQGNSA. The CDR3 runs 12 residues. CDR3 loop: CASSRNFYEQYF. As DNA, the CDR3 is TGTGCCAGCAGCCGAAACTTCTACGAGCAGTACTTC.

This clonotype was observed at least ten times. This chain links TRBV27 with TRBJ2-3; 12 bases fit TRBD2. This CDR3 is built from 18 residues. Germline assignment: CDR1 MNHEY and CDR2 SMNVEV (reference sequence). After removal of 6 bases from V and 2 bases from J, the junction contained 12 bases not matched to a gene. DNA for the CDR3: TGTGCCAGCAGGAAAGAAGGTCTAGCGGGAGGGCCCACAGATACGCAGTATTTT. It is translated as CASRKEGLAGGPTDTQYF.

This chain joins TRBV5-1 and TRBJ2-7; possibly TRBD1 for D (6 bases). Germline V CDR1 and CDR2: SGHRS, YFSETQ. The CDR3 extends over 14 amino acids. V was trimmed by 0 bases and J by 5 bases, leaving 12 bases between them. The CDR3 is CASSLVAGVNEQYF. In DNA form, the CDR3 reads TGCGCCAGCAGCTTGGTTGCAGGGGTAAACGAGCAGTACTTC.

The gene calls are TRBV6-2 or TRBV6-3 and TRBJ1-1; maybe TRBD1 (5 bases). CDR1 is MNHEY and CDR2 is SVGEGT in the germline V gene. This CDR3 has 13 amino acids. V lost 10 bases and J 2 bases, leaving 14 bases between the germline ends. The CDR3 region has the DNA TGTGCCACCTTACAGGTGACAAACACTGAAGCTTTCTTT. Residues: CATLQVTNTEAFF.

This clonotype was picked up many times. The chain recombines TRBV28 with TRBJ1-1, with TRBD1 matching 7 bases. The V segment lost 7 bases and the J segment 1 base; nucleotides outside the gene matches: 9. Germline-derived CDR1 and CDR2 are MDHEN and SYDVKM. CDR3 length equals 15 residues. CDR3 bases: TGTGCCAGCACTCCCTCGACAGGGTGGAACACTGAAGCTTTCTTT. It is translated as CASTPSTGWNTEAFF. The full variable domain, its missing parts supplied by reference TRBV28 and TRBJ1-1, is DVKVTQSSRYLVKRTGEKVFLECVQDMDHENMFWYRQDPGLGLRLIYFSYDVKMKEKGDIPEGYSVSREKKERFSLILESASTNQTSMYLCASTPSTGWNTEAFFGQGTRLTVV.

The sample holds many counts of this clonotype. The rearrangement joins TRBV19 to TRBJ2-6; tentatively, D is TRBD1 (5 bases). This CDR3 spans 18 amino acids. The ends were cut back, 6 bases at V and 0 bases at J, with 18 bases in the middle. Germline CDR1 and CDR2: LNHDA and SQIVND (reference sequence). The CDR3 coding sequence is TGTGCCAGTAGCTTGGATGGGCAGGGAAACTCTGGGGCCAACGTCCTGACTTTC. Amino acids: CASSLDGQGNSGANVLTF.

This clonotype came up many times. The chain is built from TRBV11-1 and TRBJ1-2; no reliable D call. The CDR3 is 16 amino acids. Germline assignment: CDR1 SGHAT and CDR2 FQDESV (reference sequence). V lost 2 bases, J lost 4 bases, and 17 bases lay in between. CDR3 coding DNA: TGTGCCAGCAGCTTAATAGTAGGAACAATGGCCTATGGCTACACCTTC. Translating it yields CASSLIVGTMAYGYTF.

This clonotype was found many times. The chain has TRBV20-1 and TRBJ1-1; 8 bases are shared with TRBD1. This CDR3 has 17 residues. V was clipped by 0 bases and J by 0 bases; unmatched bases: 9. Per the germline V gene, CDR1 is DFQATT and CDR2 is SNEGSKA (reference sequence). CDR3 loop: CSAREPDRGSLNTEAFF. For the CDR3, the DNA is TGCAGTGCTAGAGAACCTGACAGGGGATCATTGAACACTGAAGCTTTCTTT.

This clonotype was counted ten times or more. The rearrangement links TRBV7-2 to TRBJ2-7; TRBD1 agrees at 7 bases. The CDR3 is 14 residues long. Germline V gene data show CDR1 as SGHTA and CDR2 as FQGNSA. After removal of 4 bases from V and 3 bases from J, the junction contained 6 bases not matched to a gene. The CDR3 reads CASSSPGQFYEQYF. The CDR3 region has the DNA TGTGCCAGCAGCTCCCCGGGACAGTTCTACGAGCAGTACTTC.

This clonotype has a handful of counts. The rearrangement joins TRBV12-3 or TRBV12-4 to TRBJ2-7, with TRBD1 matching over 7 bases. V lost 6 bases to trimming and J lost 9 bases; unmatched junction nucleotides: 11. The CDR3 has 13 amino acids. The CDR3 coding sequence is TGTGCCAGCAGACCCGCACAGGGGTGGGGGCAGTACTTC. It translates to CASRPAQGWGQYF.

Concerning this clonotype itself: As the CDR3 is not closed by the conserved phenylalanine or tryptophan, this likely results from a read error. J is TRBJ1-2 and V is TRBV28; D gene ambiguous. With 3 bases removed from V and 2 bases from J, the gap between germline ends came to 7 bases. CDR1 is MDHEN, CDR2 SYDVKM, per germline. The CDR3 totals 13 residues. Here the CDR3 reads CASSFGSNYGYTS. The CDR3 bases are TGTGCCAGCAGTTTTGGGTCGAACTATGGCTACACCTCC.

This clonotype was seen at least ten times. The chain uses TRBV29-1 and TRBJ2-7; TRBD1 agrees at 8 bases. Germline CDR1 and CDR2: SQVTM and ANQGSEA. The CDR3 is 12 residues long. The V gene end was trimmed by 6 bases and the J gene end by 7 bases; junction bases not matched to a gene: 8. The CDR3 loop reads CSVFAGGGEQYF. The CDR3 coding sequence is TGCAGCGTATTCGCAGGGGGCGGTGAGCAGTACTTC.

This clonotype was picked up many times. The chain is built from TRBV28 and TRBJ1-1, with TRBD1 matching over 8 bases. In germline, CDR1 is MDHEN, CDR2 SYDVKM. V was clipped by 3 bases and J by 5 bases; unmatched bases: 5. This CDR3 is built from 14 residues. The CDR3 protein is CASSFGDRYTEAFF. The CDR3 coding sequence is TGTGCCAGCAGTTTTGGGGACAGGTATACTGAAGCTTTCTTT.

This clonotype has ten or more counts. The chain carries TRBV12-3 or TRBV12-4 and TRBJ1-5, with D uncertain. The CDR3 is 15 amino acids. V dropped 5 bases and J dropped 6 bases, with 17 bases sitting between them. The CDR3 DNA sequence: TGTGCCAGCAGTACCGAACAGAGGGCGGGTCAGCCCCAGCATTTT. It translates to CASSTEQRAGQPQHF.

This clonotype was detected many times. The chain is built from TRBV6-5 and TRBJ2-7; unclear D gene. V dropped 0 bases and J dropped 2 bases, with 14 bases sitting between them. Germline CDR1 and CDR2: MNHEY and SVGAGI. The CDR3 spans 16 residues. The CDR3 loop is CASSYSTEKLTYEQYF. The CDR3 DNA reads TGTGCCAGCAGTTACTCGACGGAGAAGTTGACCTACGAGCAGTACTTC.